This T cell receptor beta chain was sequenced in a study of blood T cell repertoires in COVID-19. Assay: immunoSEQ multiplex PCR; the TCRdb copy retains only in-frame clones and omits some. Of roughly 360,000 clones listed, roughly four fifths are singletons. The TCR was taken from a woman in her forties or fifties who had recovered from COVID-19. The sequencing input was PBMCs or T cells enriched from blood (not recorded which).

The CDR3 loop reads CASSPWTGENYGYTF. In DNA, the CDR3 is TGTGCCAGTAGTCCCTGGACAGGGGAAAACTATGGCTACACCTTC. The J gene is TRBJ1-2, the V gene TRBV19; 9 bases align to TRBD1. This CDR3 has 15 amino acids. Germline V gene data show CDR1 as LNHDA and CDR2 as SQIVND (reference sequence). V lost 5 bases to trimming and J lost 2 bases; unmatched junction nucleotides: 6. The complete variable domain, with remaining parts taken from reference TRBV19 and TRBJ1-2, reads DGGITQSPKYLFRKEGQNVTLSCEQNLNHDAMYWYRQDPGQGLRLIYYSQIVNDFQKGDIAEGYSVSREKKESFPLTVTSAQKNPTAFYLCASSPWTGENYGYTFGSGTRLTVV.